The rows below give T cell receptor beta chains drawn from one sample of a study of PD-L1 blockade in urothelial cancer. The table came from immunoSEQ multiplex PCR; TCRdb's copy has only in-frame clones and leaves some out. The sample contains 70,000 to 75,000 clones, approximately 81% of which appear only once. Material: PBMCs, obtained around atezolizumab (anti-PD-L1) treatment. The receptors come from a man in his 70s with urothelial cancer. CDR3s include the opening cysteine and the closing phenylalanine or tryptophan. The order of the fields is D gene, V gene, J gene, clone size, CDR3 DNA, CDR3 protein. The D gene is left open where the match is weak. Size is omitted from some rows. Given values are once, few, many or a class for expanded clones.

d_gene: .; v_gene: TRBV7-3; j_gene: TRBJ2-5; abundance: .; CDR3nt: TGTGCCAGCAGCTTAGGGACAGCGAGCGGGGAGACCCAGTACTTC; CDR3aa: CASSLGTASGETQYF
d_gene: .; v_gene: TRBV2; j_gene: TRBJ1-1; abundance: .; CDR3nt: TGTGCCAGCAGTGATATGCGGAACACTGAAGCTTTCTTT; CDR3aa: CASSDMRNTEAFF
d_gene: TRBD1; v_gene: TRBV27; j_gene: TRBJ2-7; abundance: .; CDR3nt: TGTGCCAGCAGTCCGACGACAGGGGCCCCCTACGAGCAGTACTTC; CDR3aa: CASSPTTGAPYEQYF
d_gene: .; v_gene: TRBV7-6; j_gene: TRBJ2-7; abundance: .; CDR3nt: TGTGCCAGCAGCTCCGTTCCCTACGAGCAGTACTTC; CDR3aa: CASSSVPYEQYF
d_gene: TRBD1; v_gene: TRBV5-1; j_gene: TRBJ2-1; abundance: .; CDR3nt: TGCGCCAGCAGCTTCGGGGACAGGCGGCCCGTTGAGCAGTTCTTC; CDR3aa: CASSFGDRRPVEQFF
d_gene: TRBD2; v_gene: TRBV2; j_gene: TRBJ2-1; abundance: .; CDR3nt: TGTGCCAGCAGAGATAGCGGGAGCAAGATGGGCAATGAGCAGTTCTTC; CDR3aa: CASRDSGSKMGNEQFF
d_gene: .; v_gene: TRBV7-7; j_gene: TRBJ2-2; abundance: .; CDR3nt: TGTGCCAGCAGCCCGCGGAACACCGGGGAGCTGTTTTTT; CDR3aa: CASSPRNTGELFF
d_gene: TRBD1; v_gene: TRBV5-6; j_gene: TRBJ1-2; abundance: .; CDR3nt: TGTGCCAGCAGCCTTCTGGACAGGGGAAGAGACTATGGCTACACCTTC; CDR3aa: CASSLLDRGRDYGYTF
d_gene: .; v_gene: TRBV2; j_gene: TRBJ2-3; abundance: .; CDR3nt: TGTGCCAGCAGTATTGAGCGGGTCCGAGGCGATACGCAGTATTTT; CDR3aa: CASSIERVRGDTQYF
d_gene: .; v_gene: TRBV10-2; j_gene: TRBJ1-2; abundance: .; CDR3nt: TGCGCCAGCAGTCCCGCCAGGGACTATGGCTACACCTTC; CDR3aa: CASSPARDYGYTF
d_gene: TRBD1; v_gene: TRBV19; j_gene: TRBJ1-5; abundance: .; CDR3nt: TGTGCCAGTAGTCTTCATCCCGGGACAGGGTACGCTAATCAGCCCCAGCATTTT; CDR3aa: CASSLHPGTGYANQPQHF
d_gene: .; v_gene: TRBV19; j_gene: TRBJ2-3; abundance: .; CDR3nt: TGTGCCAGTAGTATAGGAGGGCGGAACACAGATACGCAGTATTTT; CDR3aa: CASSIGGRNTDTQYF
d_gene: TRBD2; v_gene: TRBV9; j_gene: TRBJ2-5; abundance: .; CDR3nt: TGTGCCAGCGCGAGGGGCGGGAGGGACCAAGAGACCCAGTACTTC; CDR3aa: CASARGGRDQETQYF
d_gene: .; v_gene: TRBV4-2; j_gene: TRBJ2-1; abundance: .; CDR3nt: TGTGCCAGCAGCCCGTTCGACAGGTCGCTTGAGCAGTTCTTC; CDR3aa: CASSPFDRSLEQFF
d_gene: .; v_gene: TRBV6-6; j_gene: TRBJ2-7; abundance: .; CDR3nt: TGTGCCAGCAACGGACATTCGAGCGAGCAGTACTTC; CDR3aa: CASNGHSSEQYF
d_gene: TRBD2; v_gene: TRBV9; j_gene: TRBJ2-3; abundance: .; CDR3nt: TGTGCCAGCAGCTCCCAAAACGGGGGGGATACGCAGTATTTT; CDR3aa: CASSSQNGGDTQYF
d_gene: .; v_gene: TRBV5-1; j_gene: TRBJ2-2; abundance: few; CDR3nt: TGCGCCAGCAGCTTGGTGGTCGGTAGTAGCGGGGAGCTGTTTTTT; CDR3aa: CASSLVVGSSGELFF
d_gene: .; v_gene: TRBV7-6; j_gene: TRBJ2-3; abundance: once; CDR3nt: TGTGCCAGCAGCTCCCTTGGCACAGATACGCAGTATTTT; CDR3aa: CASSSLGTDTQYF
d_gene: TRBD2; v_gene: TRBV25-1; j_gene: TRBJ2-2; abundance: .; CDR3nt: TGTGCCAGCGGCGGGGGATACATGACCGGGGAGCTGTTTTTT; CDR3aa: CASGGGYMTGELFF
d_gene: .; v_gene: TRBV5-1; j_gene: TRBJ2-1; abundance: .; CDR3nt: TGCGCCAGCAGCTCCCAGAATGAGCAGTTCTTC; CDR3aa: CASSSQNEQFF
d_gene: .; v_gene: TRBV10-2; j_gene: TRBJ2-7; abundance: .; CDR3nt: TGCGCCAGCAGTGCAGGGAGGGGGTACGAGCAGTACTTC; CDR3aa: CASSAGRGYEQYF
d_gene: TRBD1; v_gene: TRBV28; j_gene: TRBJ1-2; abundance: .; CDR3nt: TGTGCCAGCAGTTTAGGACAGGGAAGCTATGGCTACACCTTC; CDR3aa: CASSLGQGSYGYTF
d_gene: TRBD1; v_gene: TRBV18; j_gene: TRBJ1-1; abundance: few; CDR3nt: TGTGCCAGCTCACCAATCGGGACAGGGGATACTGAAGCTTTCTTT; CDR3aa: CASSPIGTGDTEAFF
d_gene: .; v_gene: TRBV29-1; j_gene: TRBJ2-3; abundance: .; CDR3nt: TGCAGCGTTGAAGTAAGACACATTAGCACAGATACGCAGTATTTT; CDR3aa: CSVEVRHISTDTQYF
d_gene: TRBD2; v_gene: TRBV29-1; j_gene: TRBJ2-1; abundance: .; CDR3nt: TGCAGCGTTGGCCTAGCGGGAGGCTCCTACAATGAGCAGTTCTTC; CDR3aa: CSVGLAGGSYNEQFF
d_gene: TRBD2; v_gene: TRBV28; j_gene: TRBJ2-1; abundance: .; CDR3nt: TGTGCCAGCAGGGCTAGCGGGAGTGTCTATGAGCAGTTCTTC; CDR3aa: CASRASGSVYEQFF
d_gene: .; v_gene: TRBV18; j_gene: TRBJ2-7; abundance: once; CDR3nt: TGTGCCAGCTCACCAGCGGAATACGAGCAGTACTTC; CDR3aa: CASSPAEYEQYF
d_gene: .; v_gene: TRBV2; j_gene: TRBJ1-2; abundance: .; CDR3nt: TGTGCCAGCAGTGAGACACAAGGCTATGGCTACACCTTC; CDR3aa: CASSETQGYGYTF
d_gene: TRBD2; v_gene: TRBV4-1; j_gene: TRBJ2-3; abundance: .; CDR3nt: TGCGCCAGCAGCCAAGTTCCCGGACTAGCGGGACCCTCAGATACGCAGTATTTT; CDR3aa: CASSQVPGLAGPSDTQYF
d_gene: .; v_gene: TRBV30; j_gene: TRBJ2-3; abundance: .; CDR3nt: TGTGCCTGGAGGACCTGGGACATCAAGACCACAGATACGCAGTATTTT; CDR3aa: CAWRTWDIKTTDTQYF
d_gene: .; v_gene: TRBV4-1; j_gene: TRBJ2-7; abundance: .; CDR3nt: TGCGCCAGCAGCCAAGGTCTCAGGGTCCACTACGAGCAGTACTTC; CDR3aa: CASSQGLRVHYEQYF
d_gene: .; v_gene: TRBV7-9; j_gene: TRBJ2-7; abundance: .; CDR3nt: TGTGCCAGCAGCCCTCCGGGGACCTACGAGCAGTACTTC; CDR3aa: CASSPPGTYEQYF
d_gene: TRBD2; v_gene: TRBV9; j_gene: TRBJ2-5; abundance: .; CDR3nt: TGTGCCAGCAGCGCCCCCCCAATAGCGGGTGGGGTCCAAGAGACCCAGTACTTC; CDR3aa: CASSAPPIAGGVQETQYF
d_gene: TRBD2; v_gene: TRBV5-1; j_gene: TRBJ2-2; abundance: .; CDR3nt: TGCGCCAGCAGCCCGGGACTAGAGACCGGGGAGCTGTTTTTT; CDR3aa: CASSPGLETGELFF
d_gene: .; v_gene: TRBV7-9; j_gene: TRBJ2-5; abundance: .; CDR3nt: TGTGCCAGCAGCGTGGCGGGACCGCTGGGGTCTGAGACCCAGTACTTC; CDR3aa: CASSVAGPLGSETQYF
d_gene: .; v_gene: TRBV7-9; j_gene: TRBJ2-2; abundance: once; CDR3nt: TGTGCCAGCAGCTTTATCGACTCCGACGGGGAGCTGTTTTTT; CDR3aa: CASSFIDSDGELFF
d_gene: .; v_gene: TRBV4-1; j_gene: TRBJ2-7; abundance: few; CDR3nt: TGCGCCAGCAGCCAAGGGGGGCGGGAGCCCTCCTACGAGCAGTACTTC; CDR3aa: CASSQGGREPSYEQYF
d_gene: .; v_gene: TRBV6-5; j_gene: TRBJ2-1; abundance: .; CDR3nt: TGTGCCAGCAGAAACGCGGGCTCTTATTACAATGAGCAGTTCTTC; CDR3aa: CASRNAGSYYNEQFF
d_gene: TRBD2; v_gene: TRBV27; j_gene: TRBJ2-3; abundance: .; CDR3nt: TGTGCCAGCAGTCCCCTCCTGGGACTAGCGGCATCTAGCACAGATACGCAGTATTTT; CDR3aa: CASSPLLGLAASSTDTQYF
d_gene: .; v_gene: TRBV28; j_gene: TRBJ1-4; abundance: .; CDR3nt: TGTGCCAGCAGTTCTGGACAGATTAATGAAAAACTGTTTTTT; CDR3aa: CASSSGQINEKLFF
d_gene: TRBD1; v_gene: TRBV4-2; j_gene: TRBJ1-2; abundance: .; CDR3nt: TGTGCCAGCAGCCCGCCACAGGGGGCCGGGGCATCCTATGGCTACACCTTC; CDR3aa: CASSPPQGAGASYGYTF
d_gene: .; v_gene: TRBV2; j_gene: TRBJ1-1; abundance: .; CDR3nt: TGTGCCAGCAGTGAATTCCCCCGGGAAACCCCAAACTTT; CDR3aa: CASSEFPRETPNF
d_gene: .; v_gene: TRBV13; j_gene: TRBJ2-1; abundance: .; CDR3nt: TGTGCCAGCAGCTTATTAACCTACAATGAGCAGTTCTTC; CDR3aa: CASSLLTYNEQFF
d_gene: TRBD1; v_gene: TRBV5-4; j_gene: TRBJ1-2; abundance: .; CDR3nt: TGTGCCAGCAGCTCAACGAAAGAGGGACAGGGTGGGGGCTACACCTTC; CDR3aa: CASSSTKEGQGGGYTF
d_gene: TRBD1; v_gene: TRBV4-1; j_gene: TRBJ2-7; abundance: .; CDR3nt: TGCGCCAGCAGCCTTTCCGGGACAGGGTTGTACGAGCAGTACTTC; CDR3aa: CASSLSGTGLYEQYF
d_gene: TRBD1; v_gene: TRBV11-1; j_gene: TRBJ1-1; abundance: .; CDR3nt: TGTGCCAGCAGCGCCCGACAGGGTACGGGGAACACTGAAGCTTTCTTT; CDR3aa: CASSARQGTGNTEAFF
d_gene: TRBD1; v_gene: TRBV6-5; j_gene: TRBJ1-1; abundance: .; CDR3nt: TGTGCCAGCAGGACAGGGGATACGAACACTGAAGCTTTCTTT; CDR3aa: CASRTGDTNTEAFF
d_gene: .; v_gene: TRBV29-1; j_gene: TRBJ2-7; abundance: .; CDR3nt: TGCAGCGCTTGCATTGCTCAGGGGTACGAGCAGTACTTC; CDR3aa: CSACIAQGYEQYF